These 18 T cell receptor beta chains share one sample of origin, sequenced in a study of cytomegalovirus exposure and HLA in healthy donors. The primer mix had 60 Vbeta and 13 Jbeta primers. Assay: immunoSEQ multiplex PCR; the TCRdb copy retains only in-frame clones and omits some. The sample shows 150,000 to 200,000 clones, about 80% of them seen only once. Sequencing input: PBMCs. The origin of the receptors is a man aged 40-50 years in good health and CMV-seronegative.

This clone was seen a few times. The genes are TRBV27 and TRBJ1-1, with 7 bases lining up with TRBD1. Losses at the gene ends were 3 bases for V and 4 bases for J; bases not matched to a gene: 2. This CDR3 region has 13 residues. Germline V gene sequence: CDR1 MNHEY, CDR2 SMNVEV (reference sequence). This CDR3 is CASSFTGVTEAFF. CDR3 coding DNA: TGTGCCAGCAGTTTCACAGGGGTCACTGAAGCTTTCTTT.

The J gene is TRBJ2-3, the V gene TRBV5-8; TRBD1 matches at 8 bases. The CDR3 is 14 amino acids. With V trimmed by 4 bases and J by 7 bases, 8 bases remained unmatched. Germline CDR1 SGHTS, CDR2 YDEGEE. CDR3 region: CASSHAGGRYTQYF. As DNA, the CDR3 is TGTGCCAGCAGCCACGCAGGGGGCCGGTATACGCAGTATTTT.

V is TRBV7-3 and J is TRBJ2-3; 7 nucleotides align to TRBD2. Germline V CDR1 and CDR2: SGHTA, FQGTGA. CDR3 length: 16 residues. With 5 bases clipped from V and 2 bases from J, the junction kept 10 bases outside the gene matches. CDR3 amino acids: CASSLTPSGLTDTQYF. For the CDR3, the DNA is TGTGCCAGCAGCCTTACGCCTAGCGGACTCACAGATACGCAGTATTTT.

The chain combines TRBV25-1 with TRBJ2-7, with TRBD2 matching 9 bases. The CDR3 runs 15 residues. V shed 3 bases and J 3 bases; nucleotides not matched to a gene: 6. CDR1 and CDR2 from the germline V gene are MGHDK and SYGVNS. CDR3: CASSEASGRIYEQYF. CDR3 DNA: TGTGCCAGCAGTGAGGCCAGCGGGAGGATCTACGAGCAGTACTTC.

This clone was counted a few times. The chain combines TRBV14 with TRBJ2-5, with TRBD1 matching 8 bases. CDR3 length: 14 amino acids. The V gene's germline CDR1 is SGHDN and CDR2 FVKESK. Germline trimming cut 5 bases from V and 7 bases from J; bases unmatched to any gene: 9. CDR3 protein: CASSAQDRVGTQYF. CDR3 bases: TGTGCCAGCAGCGCTCAGGACAGGGTTGGGACCCAGTACTTC.

The J gene is TRBJ1-5, the V gene TRBV6-5, with D possibly TRBD1 on 5 matching bases. This CDR3 has 15 amino acids. V was trimmed by 4 bases and J by 1 base, leaving 11 bases between them. Germline CDR1 MNHEY, CDR2 SVGAGI. The CDR3 loop is CASSFTGQSNQPQHF. As DNA, the CDR3 is TGTGCCAGCAGTTTTACAGGCCAAAGCAATCAGCCCCAGCATTTT.

The chain links TRBV11-3 to TRBJ1-1; perhaps TRBD1 as D (5 bases). This CDR3 is built from 14 residues. Trimming removed 2 bases at V and 10 bases at J, with 17 bases between. Germline V gene data show CDR1 as SGHNT and CDR2 as YENEEA. CDR3 sequence (DNA): TGTGCCAGCAGCTTAAGGGGTACGGCGAAGATAGCTTTCTTT. This codes for CASSLRGTAKIAFF.

This clone was picked up one time. The V call is TRBV28, the J call TRBJ1-6, with D uncertain. CDR1 and CDR2 from the germline V gene are MDHEN and SYDVKM. This CDR3 contains 12 residues. V was shortened by 2 bases and J by 13 bases, with 9 bases between the two germline ends. The CDR3, as DNA: TGTGCCAGCAGTTTACTATACGGGCCCCTCCACTTT. Protein product: CASSLLYGPLHF.

J is TRBJ2-3 and V is TRBV2; 11 nucleotides match TRBD2. This CDR3 comprises 15 residues. Germline CDR1 reads SNHLY; CDR2 reads FYNNEI. The junction had 7 bases not matched to a gene; V was cut back by 4 bases and J by 7 bases. The CDR3: CASSGIAGGLYTQYF. The CDR3 nucleotides are TGTGCCAGCAGTGGGATAGCGGGGGGGTTGTATACGCAGTATTTT.

The genes are TRBV28 and TRBJ1-1, with 9 nucleotides matching TRBD1. Germline CDR1 MDHEN, CDR2 SYDVKM. V shed 7 bases and J 1 base; nucleotides not matched to a gene: 4. CDR3 length equals 14 residues. CDR3 residues: CASITGGRNTEAFF. The CDR3 DNA is TGTGCCAGCATCACAGGGGGCCGGAACACTGAAGCTTTCTTT.

The chain links TRBV18 to TRBJ2-7; D not resolved. The CDR3 has 13 amino acids. V was pared by 3 bases and J by 5 bases, with 11 bases between. Germline-derived CDR1 and CDR2 are KGHSH and LQKENI. In DNA form, the CDR3 reads TGTGCCAGCTCACCTACTACGGCCCACGAGCAGTACTTC. Protein: CASSPTTAHEQYF.

The V call is TRBV6-1, the J call TRBJ2-5, with 12 bases lining up with TRBD2. V trimming: 3 bases; J trimming: 5 bases; junction bases outside the gene matches: 7. This CDR3 region has 16 residues. In germline, CDR1 is MNHNS, CDR2 SASEGT. The CDR3 loop is CASSDPLAGGLETQYF. CDR3 sequence (DNA): TGTGCCAGCAGTGACCCTCTAGCGGGGGGGCTTGAGACCCAGTACTTC.

The chain has TRBV6-5 and TRBJ1-2; D is uncertain. The V end was cut by 5 bases, the J end by 4 bases, with 11 bases between. The CDR3 totals 13 residues. Germline CDR1 and CDR2: MNHEY and SVGAGI. The CDR3 is CASSPVHSYGYTF. CDR3 DNA sequence: TGTGCCAGCAGTCCCGTCCACAGCTATGGCTACACCTTC.

The chain carries TRBV19 and TRBJ2-5, with 8 bases that match TRBD2. In germline, CDR1 is LNHDA, CDR2 SQIVND (reference sequence). The CDR3 runs 14 residues. Trimming took 3 bases from V and 5 from J; bases not matched to a gene: 5. The CDR3 DNA is TGTGCCAGTAGTATTAGCGGGGTTAAGGAGACCCAGTACTTC. Protein product: CASSISGVKETQYF.

The V call is TRBV5-4, the J call TRBJ1-1, with TRBD1 as a possible D gene (5 bases). The CDR3 spans 14 residues. V dropped 2 bases and J dropped 9 bases, with 17 bases sitting between them. CDR1 SGHNT and CDR2 YYREEE come from the germline V gene (reference sequence). The CDR3 here is CASSLWRGDPKAFF. The CDR3 nucleotides read TGTGCCAGCAGCTTATGGAGGGGCGACCCCAAAGCTTTCTTT.

The rearrangement links TRBV6-5 to TRBJ1-2; D remains ambiguous. V was clipped by 4 bases and J by 6 bases, with 12 bases between them. Germline CDR1 is MNHEY and CDR2 is SVGAGI. This CDR3 comprises 13 residues. The CDR3 nucleotides read TGTGCCAGCAGTTCTCACAGCTTTCATGGCTACACCTTC. Translated: CASSSHSFHGYTF.

This sequence joins TRBV6-5 and TRBJ1-3; 8 positions agree with TRBD1. V was clipped by 2 bases and J by 2 bases; unmatched bases: 5. The CDR3 spans 16 residues. The germline V gene encodes CDR1 MNHEY and CDR2 SVGAGI. The CDR3 loop is CASSYIQGATGNTIYF. The CDR3 bases are TGTGCCAGCAGTTACATTCAGGGGGCAACTGGAAACACCATATATTTT.

This chain joins TRBV6-6 and TRBJ2-3; no definite D call. CDR1 is MNHNY, CDR2 SVGAGI, per germline (reference sequence). V lost 2 bases and J 2 bases, leaving 8 bases between the germline ends. The CDR3 totals 14 residues. In DNA form, the CDR3 reads TGTGCCAGCAGTTACGTAACAGACACAGATACGCAGTATTTT. This sequence encodes CASSYVTDTDTQYF.